This TCR beta chain was observed in a study of T cells in Graves' hyperthyroidism and ophthalmopathy. In the study overall: Peripheral blood was taken when the disease was first diagnosed, before any treatment began. Study conclusions and caveats: Researchers report that a 13 V-J model separated ophthalmopathy from stable hyperthyroidism.

This clonotype was seen just once. Its antigen is unknown. TCR beta CDR3 sequences were amplified from RNA transcripts. When the TCR CDR3 underwent first-round RT-PCR, the HTBI primer set was used. TCRdb used MiXCR to reprocess the multiplex PCR reads, holding one entry per CDR3 protein. This sample yields approximately 620,000 distinct CDR3 sequences, of which approximately 15% are seen a single time; more than 3% belongs to the top ten. Sequenced sample: blood. The TCR comes from a woman aged 40 to 50 with Graves' ophthalmopathy.

Here the CDR3 DNA reads TGCGCCAGCACCCTAACGGGGGTGGTTAATTCACCCCTCCACTTT. Translated: CASTLTGVVNSPLHF. The chain has TRBV5-1 and TRBJ1-6; tentative D call: TRBD1 (5 bases). V lost 6 bases and J 6 bases, leaving 16 bases between the germline ends. The CDR3 length is 15 residues. CDR1 and CDR2 (germline): SGHRS, YFSETQ.